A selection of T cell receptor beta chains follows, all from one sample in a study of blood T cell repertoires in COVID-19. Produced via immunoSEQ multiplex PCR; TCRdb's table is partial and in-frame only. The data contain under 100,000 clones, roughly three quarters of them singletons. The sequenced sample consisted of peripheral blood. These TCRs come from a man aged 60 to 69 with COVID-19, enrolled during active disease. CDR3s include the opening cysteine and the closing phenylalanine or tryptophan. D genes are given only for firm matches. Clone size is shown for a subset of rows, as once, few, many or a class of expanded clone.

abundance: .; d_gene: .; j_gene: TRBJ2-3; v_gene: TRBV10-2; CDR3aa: CASSNFGTDTQYF; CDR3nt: TGCGCCAGCAGTAACTTTGGCACAGATACGCAGTATTTT
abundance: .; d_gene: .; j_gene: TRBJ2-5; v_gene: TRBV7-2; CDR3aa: CASSLQSGGRETQYF; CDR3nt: TGTGCCAGCAGCTTACAAAGTGGGGGGAGGGAGACCCAGTACTTC
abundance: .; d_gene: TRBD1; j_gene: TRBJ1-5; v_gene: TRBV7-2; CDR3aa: CASSFSTGGQPQHF; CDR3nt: TGTGCCAGCAGCTTTTCGACAGGGGGCCAGCCCCAGCATTTT
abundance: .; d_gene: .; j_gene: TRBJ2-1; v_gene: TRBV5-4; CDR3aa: CASGLLYNEQFF; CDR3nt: TGTGCCAGCGGACTTCTCTACAATGAGCAGTTCTTC
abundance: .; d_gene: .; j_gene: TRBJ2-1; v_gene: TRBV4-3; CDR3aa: CASSQWMQGLDEQFF; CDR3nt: TGCGCCAGCAGCCAATGGATGCAGGGGCTGGACGAGCAGTTCTTC
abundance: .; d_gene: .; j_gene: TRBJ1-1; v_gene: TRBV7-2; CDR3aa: CASSSVQRAEAFF; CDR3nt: TGTGCCAGCAGCTCGGTACAGAGGGCTGAAGCTTTCTTT
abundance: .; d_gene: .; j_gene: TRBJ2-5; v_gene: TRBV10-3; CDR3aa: CATRPFITGETQYF; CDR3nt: TGTGCCACCCGACCCTTCATAACGGGGGAGACCCAGTACTTC
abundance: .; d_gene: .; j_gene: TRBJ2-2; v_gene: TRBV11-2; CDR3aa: CASSEYRINTGELFF; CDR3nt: TGTGCCAGCAGCGAGTACAGAATTAACACCGGGGAGCTGTTTTTT
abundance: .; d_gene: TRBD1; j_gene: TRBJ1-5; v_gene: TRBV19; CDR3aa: CASSSQPGTGLSSNQPQHF; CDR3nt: TGTGCCAGTAGTAGCCAGCCCGGGACAGGGTTATCTAGCAATCAGCCCCAGCATTTT
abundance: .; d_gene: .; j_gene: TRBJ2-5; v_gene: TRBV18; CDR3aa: CASSLTRGAKETQYF; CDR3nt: TGTGCCAGCTCACTAACACGGGGGGCTAAGGAGACCCAGTACTTC
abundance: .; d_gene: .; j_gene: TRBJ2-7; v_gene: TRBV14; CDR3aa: CASSQMRVQYF; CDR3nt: TGTGCCAGCAGTCAAATGCGGGTCCAGTACTTC
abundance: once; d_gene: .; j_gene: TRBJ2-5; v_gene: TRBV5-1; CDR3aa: CASSLGTGSGETQYF; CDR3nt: TGCGCCAGCAGCTTGGGTACAGGATCGGGAGAGACCCAGTACTTC
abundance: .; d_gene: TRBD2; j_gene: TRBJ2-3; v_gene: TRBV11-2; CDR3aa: CASSLSGGKPDTQYF; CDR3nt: TGTGCCAGCAGCTTATCGGGAGGGAAGCCAGATACGCAGTATTTT
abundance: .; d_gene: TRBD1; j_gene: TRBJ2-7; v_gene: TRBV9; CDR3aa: CASSVVGQGAEEQYF; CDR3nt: TGTGCCAGCAGCGTAGTGGGACAGGGGGCAGAGGAGCAGTACTTC
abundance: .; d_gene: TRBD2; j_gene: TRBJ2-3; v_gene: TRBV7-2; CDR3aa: CASSLALGLGTRTDTQYF; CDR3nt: TGTGCCAGCAGCTTAGCCCTGGGACTAGGGACCCGCACAGATACGCAGTATTTT
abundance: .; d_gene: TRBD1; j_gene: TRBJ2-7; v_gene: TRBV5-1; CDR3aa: CASSLEGQGTLSRREQYF; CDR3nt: TGCGCCAGCAGCTTGGAGGGACAGGGTACCCTTTCTAGAAGGGAGCAGTACTTC
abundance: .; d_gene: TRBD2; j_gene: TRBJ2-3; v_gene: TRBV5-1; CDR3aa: CASSLGGTSGTDTQYF; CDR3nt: TGCGCCAGCAGCTTGGGTGGGACTAGCGGCACAGATACGCAGTATTTT
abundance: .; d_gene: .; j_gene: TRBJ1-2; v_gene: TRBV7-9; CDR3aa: CASSRRAGRDGYTF; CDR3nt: TGTGCCAGCAGCCGGAGGGCGGGGCGAGATGGCTACACCTTC
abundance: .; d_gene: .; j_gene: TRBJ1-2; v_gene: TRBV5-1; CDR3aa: CASSFGEGGYTF; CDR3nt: TGCGCCAGCAGCTTTGGGGAGGGAGGCTACACCTTC
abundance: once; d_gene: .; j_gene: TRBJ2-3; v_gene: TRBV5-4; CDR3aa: CASSPKMGLGMDTQYF; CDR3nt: TGTGCCAGCAGCCCGAAAATGGGGCTTGGGATGGATACGCAGTATTTT
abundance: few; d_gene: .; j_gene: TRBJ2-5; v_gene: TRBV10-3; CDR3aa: CAIGPGEGLQETQYF; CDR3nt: TGTGCCATCGGACCAGGGGAAGGACTGCAAGAGACCCAGTACTTC
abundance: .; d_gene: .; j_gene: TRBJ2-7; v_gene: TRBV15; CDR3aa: CATSRPLTENEQYF; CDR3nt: TGTGCCACCAGCAGGCCCTTGACAGAAAACGAGCAGTACTTC
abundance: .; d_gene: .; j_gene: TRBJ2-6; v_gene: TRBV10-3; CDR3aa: CAISESRPGSGANVLTF; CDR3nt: TGTGCCATCAGTGAGAGCCGGCCAGGATCTGGGGCCAACGTCCTGACTTTC
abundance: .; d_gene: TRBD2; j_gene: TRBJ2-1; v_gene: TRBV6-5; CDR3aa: CASIATSGGYNEQFF; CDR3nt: TGTGCCAGCATCGCAACTAGCGGGGGATACAATGAGCAGTTCTTC